Listed below are T cell receptor beta chains from one sample, sequenced in a study of T cell responses to AZD1222 COVID-19 vaccine. Assay: immunoSEQ multiplex PCR; the TCRdb copy retains only in-frame clones and omits some. The sample has some 150,000 clones, 85% to 95% seen once. Here the sequenced sample was peripheral blood, taken on day 0 of AZD1222 vaccination. These receptors came from an adult in good health. Each CDR3 is given with its conserved first and last residue.

len | v_gene | CDR3aa
11 | TRBV6-5 | CATRGPEKLFF
15 | TRBV5-4 | CASSLGTGLNYGYTF
17 | TRBV19 | CASSIHSRGLRTGELFF
14 | TRBV2 | CASSPTGLNTEAFF
12 | TRBV7-2 | CASSLFGNTIYF
15 | TRBV6-5 | CASSYGTGDQYGYTF
17 | TRBV28 | CASSLGSYRGMGYGYTF
14 | TRBV11-2 | CASSFGRGSYEQYF
15 | TRBV5-4 | CASSPSGANTDTQYF
13 | TRBV27 | CASSYRVDTEAFF
16 | TRBV18 | CASSPQEGSSGNTIYF